Listed here are 11 T cell receptor beta chains from one sample, sequenced in a study of cytomegalovirus exposure and HLA in healthy donors. PCR amplification relied on 60 Vbeta primers (plus 13 Jbeta primers). Method: immunoSEQ multiplex PCR; TCRdb's copy keeps in-frame clones and lacks some. In the table there are roughly 170,000 clones, around 83% of which are singletons. Sequenced input: PBMCs. All receptors come from a girl aged 2 to 10 in good health and CMV-seropositive.

This clone was observed a single time. The chain employs TRBV10-3 and TRBJ1-2; tentative D call: TRBD1 (6 bases). The CDR3 has 13 amino acids. Per germline, CDR1 ENHRY and CDR2 SYGVKD. V dropped 10 bases and J dropped 3 bases, with 15 bases sitting between them. CDR3 sequence: CATQVTGHYGYTF. The CDR3 coding sequence is TGTGCCACTCAGGTAACAGGGCACTATGGCTACACCTTC.

The gene calls are TRBV5-4 and TRBJ2-6, with 12 bases aligning to TRBD1. CDR3 length: 19 amino acids. CDR1 is SGHNT, CDR2 YYREEE, per germline (reference sequence). The V gene end was trimmed by 4 bases and the J gene end by 4 bases; junction bases not matched to a gene: 12. The CDR3, as DNA: TGTGCCAGCAGCCTGAAGGGACAGGGGGCGCGATCCGGGGCCAACGTCCTGACTTTC. It translates to CASSLKGQGARSGANVLTF. Drawing the rest from reference TRBV5-4 and TRBJ2-6, the complete variable domain is ETGVTQSPTHLIKTRGQQVTLRCSSQSGHNTVSWYQQALGQGPQFIFQYYREEENGRGNFPPRFSGLQFPNYSSELNVNALELDDSALYLCASSLKGQGARSGANVLTFGAGSRLTVL.

CDR3 DNA: TGTGCCAGCAGCAAAGAGATCTACGAGCAGTACTTC. Protein product: CASSKEIYEQYF. The V call is TRBV28, the J call TRBJ2-7, with no clear D. The CDR3 length is 12 residues. The germline V gene has CDR1 MDHEN and CDR2 SYDVKM. V gave up 6 bases and J gave up 3 bases, with 9 bases separating them.

This clone was counted between two and nine times. V and J are TRBV11-3 and TRBJ2-7, with D maybe TRBD2 (6 bases). The length of the CDR3 is 15 residues. Germline CDR1 SGHNT, CDR2 YENEEA. Trimming shortened V by 4 bases and J by 6 bases, and 19 bases separated the two germline ends. The CDR3 sequence is CASSSRGGTFVEQYF. The DNA of the CDR3 is TGTGCCAGCAGCTCCCGTGGCGGGACGTTTGTCGAGCAGTACTTC. The variable domain in full, completed from reference TRBV11-3 and TRBJ2-7, reads EAGVVQSPRYKIIEKKQPVAFWCNPISGHNTLYWYLQNLGQGPELLIRYENEEAVDDSQLPKDRFSAERLKGVDSTLKIQPAELGDSAVYLCASSSRGGTFVEQYFGPGTRLTVT.

The CDR3 sequence is CASSEATGGTYNEQFF. As DNA, the CDR3 is TGTGCCAGCAGTGAGGCTACAGGGGGCACCTACAATGAGCAGTTCTTC. V usage is TRBV2 and J usage is TRBJ2-1; 9 nucleotides align to TRBD1. V lost 3 bases and J lost 2; bases outside the gene matches: 5. Per the germline V gene, CDR1 is SNHLY and CDR2 is FYNNEI. There are 16 residues in the CDR3.

The V and J genes are TRBV13 and TRBJ2-5; D may be TRBD2 (5 bases). The J call is doubtful: the DNA matches TRBJ2-7 better. CDR1 PRHDT and CDR2 FYEKMQ come from the germline V gene (reference sequence). The CDR3 loop spans 13 amino acids. The CDR3 bases are TGTGCCAGCAGCCCCAGGACTGGCTACGAGCAGTACTTC. Its protein product is CASSPRTGYEQYF.

This clone was detected ten times or more. The chain couples TRBV10-3 to TRBJ1-3, with D maybe TRBD1 (6 bases). Germline assignment: CDR1 ENHRY and CDR2 SYGVKD. This CDR3 has 15 residues. The V end lost 0 bases, the J end lost 5 bases, and 11 bases lay between the germline ends. In nucleotides, the CDR3 is TGTGCCATCAGTGAGTCATACAGGGACCGAAACACCATATATTTT. It yields the protein CAISESYRDRNTIYF.

This clone was picked up a small number of times. The rearrangement joins TRBV19 to TRBJ1-1; D unclear. There are 15 residues in the CDR3. The germline CDR1 and CDR2 sequences are LNHDA and SQIVND (reference sequence). Deletions cut 1 base from V and 3 bases from J, with 12 bases between. CDR3 residues: CASSIVGRRYTEAFF. The CDR3, as DNA: TGTGCCAGTAGTATAGTTGGTAGGCGGTACACTGAAGCTTTCTTT. The full variable domain, with the rest looked up from reference TRBV19 and TRBJ1-1, is DGGITQSPKYLFRKEGQNVTLSCEQNLNHDAMYWYRQDPGQGLRLIYYSQIVNDFQKGDIAEGYSVSREKKESFPLTVTSAQKNPTAFYLCASSIVGRRYTEAFFGQGTRLTVV.

J is TRBJ1-1 and V is TRBV30; the D is unclear. The CDR3 covers 12 residues. Deletions cut 2 bases from V and 6 bases from J, with 10 bases between. In germline, CDR1 is GTSNPN, CDR2 SVGIG (reference sequence). The chain's CDR3 is CAWSRLTPEAFF. The DNA of the CDR3 is TGTGCCTGGAGTCGACTTACTCCTGAAGCTTTCTTT.

In DNA, the CDR3 is TGTGCCATTCCCTTCTCCCCGGGATTGTCCTACAATGAGCAGTTCTTC. It encodes CAIPFSPGLSYNEQFF. The rearrangement joins TRBV19 to TRBJ2-1, with a tentative D call TRBD2 (5 bases). Per germline, CDR1 LNHDA and CDR2 SQIVND (reference sequence). V dropped 10 bases and J dropped 1 base, with 20 bases sitting between them. This CDR3 has 16 amino acids.

The CDR3 protein is CASSLSAGTSGRAAYEQYF. Written as DNA, the CDR3 is TGTGCCAGCAGCCTATCAGCCGGGACTAGCGGGAGGGCCGCCTACGAGCAGTACTTC. The chain combines TRBV7-9 with TRBJ2-7; 16 nucleotides line up with TRBD2. The CDR3 has 19 residues. J was trimmed by 2 bases and V by 5 bases; bases with no gene match: 12. CDR1 and CDR2 from the germline V gene are SEHNR and FQNEAQ (reference sequence).